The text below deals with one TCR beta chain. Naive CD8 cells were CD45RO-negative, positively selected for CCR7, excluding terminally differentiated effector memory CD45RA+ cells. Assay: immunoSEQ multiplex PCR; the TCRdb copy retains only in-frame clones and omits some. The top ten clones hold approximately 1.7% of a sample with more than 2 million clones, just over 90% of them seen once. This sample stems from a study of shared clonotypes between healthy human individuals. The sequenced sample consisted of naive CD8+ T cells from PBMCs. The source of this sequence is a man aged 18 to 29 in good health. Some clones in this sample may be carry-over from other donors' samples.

This CDR3 is CASSDLASLYEQYF. DNA for the CDR3: TGTGCCAGCAGTGATCTAGCGAGCCTTTACGAGCAGTACTTC. The V and J genes are TRBV6-1 and TRBJ2-7, with D perhaps matching TRBD2 (6 bases). CDR1 and CDR2 (germline): MNHNS, SASEGT. With 3 bases removed from V and 4 bases from J, the gap between germline ends came to 13 bases. This CDR3 has 14 residues.